The clone carrying this TCR beta chain was seen a single time. Its target is unknown. Profiling relied on immunoSEQ multiplex PCR, and the TCRdb table lists in-frame clones only, not all of them. The repertoire holds just under 65,000 clones, with roughly 90% as singletons. Lymphocytes (intraepithelial and lamina propria) were released by processing the graft tissue. These data belong to a study of graft-versus-host responses after intestinal transplantation. Study-wide results and limits: Across patients carrying graft-donor T cell macrochimerism, allografts held high graft-versus-host to host-versus-graft clonal ratios. Recipient marrow showed GvH clones, some seen first in ileum or blood.

V was shortened by 4 bases and J by 1 base, with 10 bases between the two germline ends. This CDR3 comprises 14 residues. Looked up from germline, CDR1 is SNHLY and CDR2 is FYNNEI. This clonotype was obtained from a human patient who received an intestinal transplant, so some T cells may come from the graft donor. The specimen was ileum tissue, collected less than 400 days after transplant. This sequence joins TRBV2 and TRBJ1-1; D gene ambiguous. The chain's CDR3 is CASSVKAANTEAFF. The CDR3 nucleotides read TGTGCCAGCAGTGTAAAGGCTGCGAACACTGAAGCTTTCTTT.